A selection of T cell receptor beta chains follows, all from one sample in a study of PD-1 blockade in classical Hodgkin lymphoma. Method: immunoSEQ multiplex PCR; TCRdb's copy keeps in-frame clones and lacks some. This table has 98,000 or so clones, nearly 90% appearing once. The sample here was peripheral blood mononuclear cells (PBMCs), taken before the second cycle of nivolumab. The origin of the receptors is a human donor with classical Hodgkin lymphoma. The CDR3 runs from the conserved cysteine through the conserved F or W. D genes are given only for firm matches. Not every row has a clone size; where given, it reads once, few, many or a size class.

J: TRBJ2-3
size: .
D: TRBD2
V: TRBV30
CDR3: CAWRWTSGLDTQYF
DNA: TGTGCCTGGAGGTGGACTAGCGGGTTGGATACGCAGTATTTT

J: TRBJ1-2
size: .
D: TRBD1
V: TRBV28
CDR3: CASSLGQLNYGYTF
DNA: TGTGCCAGCAGTTTGGGACAGCTTAACTATGGCTACACCTTC

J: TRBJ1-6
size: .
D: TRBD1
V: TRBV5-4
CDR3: CASSSGTGDSPLHF
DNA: TGTGCCAGCAGCTCCGGGACAGGGGACTCACCCCTCCACTTT

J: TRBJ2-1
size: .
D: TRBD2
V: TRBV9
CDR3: CASSVGEVSGLAYINEQFF
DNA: TGTGCCAGCAGCGTAGGAGAGGTCTCGGGACTAGCATATATCAATGAGCAGTTCTTC

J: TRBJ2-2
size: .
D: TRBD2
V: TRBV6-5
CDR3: CASTGGVGELFF
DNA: TGTGCCAGCACCGGGGGGGTCGGGGAGCTGTTTTTT

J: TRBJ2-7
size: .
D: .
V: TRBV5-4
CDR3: CASSFGETYEQYF
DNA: TGTGCCAGCAGCTTCGGCGAAACCTACGAGCAGTACTTC

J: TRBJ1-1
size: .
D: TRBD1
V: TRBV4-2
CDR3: CASSQVSGTGGAKVTEAFF
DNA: TGTGCCAGCAGCCAAGTTTCAGGGACAGGGGGCGCGAAGGTCACTGAAGCTTTCTTT

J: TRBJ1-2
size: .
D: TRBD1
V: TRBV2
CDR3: CLSLDRGPSKAIYGYTF
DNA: TGTCTTTCCCTCGACAGGGGCCCCTCCAAAGCTATCTATGGCTACACCTTC

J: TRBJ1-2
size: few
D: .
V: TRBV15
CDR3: CATSRFDAGHYGYTF
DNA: TGTGCCACCAGCAGATTTGATGCGGGGCACTATGGCTACACCTTC

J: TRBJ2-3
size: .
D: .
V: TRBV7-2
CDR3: CASSLIGAATDTQYF
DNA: TGTGCCAGCAGCCTTATCGGGGCGGCAACAGATACGCAGTATTTT

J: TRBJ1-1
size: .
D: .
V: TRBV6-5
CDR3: CASSYSTWELSTEAFF
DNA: TGTGCCAGCAGTTACTCTACCTGGGAGTTGAGCACTGAAGCTTTCTTT

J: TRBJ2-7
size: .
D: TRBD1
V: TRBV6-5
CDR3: CASSQQGSYEQYF
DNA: TGTGCCAGCAGTCAACAGGGGTCCTACGAGCAGTACTTC

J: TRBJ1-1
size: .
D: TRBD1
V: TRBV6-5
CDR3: CASSYSRTGNTEAFF
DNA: TGTGCCAGCAGTTACTCTAGGACAGGGAACACTGAAGCTTTCTTT

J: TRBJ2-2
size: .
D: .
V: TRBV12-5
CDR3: CASGYRTSAGELFF
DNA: TGTGCTAGTGGTTATAGGACTTCAGCCGGGGAGCTGTTTTTT

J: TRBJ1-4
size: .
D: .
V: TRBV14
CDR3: CASSQDRGDEKLFF
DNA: TGTGCCAGCAGCCAAGACAGGGGTGACGAAAAACTGTTTTTT

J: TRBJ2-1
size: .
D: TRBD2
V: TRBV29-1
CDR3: CSVTRLAGGPGYNEQFF
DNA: TGCAGCGTTACTCGACTAGCGGGAGGGCCTGGGTACAATGAGCAGTTCTTC